The next 16 T cell receptor beta chains were all read from a single sample in a study of cytomegalovirus exposure and HLA in healthy donors (dated by TCRdb to 2015 to 2018). Libraries came from the immunoSEQ multiplex PCR assay. For the multiplex PCR, a mixture combining 60 forward primers for TCR Vbeta segments and 13 reverse primers for TCR Jbeta segments was used. TCRdb provides this immuneACCESS table in a form limited to in-frame rearrangements. Some clones are lacking; in checked studies, under half of them reflect an unresolved V gene, and why the rest are absent is not known. This sample gives some 140,000 clones in total; 65% to 80% of them show up just once. The ten largest make up approximately 7% of the sample. Source material: PBMCs. The receptors were sampled from a man in his forties or fifties in good health and CMV-seropositive.

The count of this clone is one. V gene TRBV2 combines with J gene TRBJ2-1, with 8 bases lining up with TRBD2. The germline V gene has CDR1 SNHLY and CDR2 FYNNEI. This CDR3 region has 15 residues. After removal of 6 bases from V and 10 bases from J, the junction contained 14 bases not matched to a gene. The CDR3 protein is CASRDPAGGGNEQFF. As DNA, the CDR3 is TGTGCCAGCAGGGACCCGGCCGGGGGGGGCAACGAGCAGTTCTTC.

The chain couples TRBV6-5 to TRBJ2-5; D is possibly TRBD1 (6 bases). With 6 bases removed from V and 4 bases from J, the gap between germline ends came to 15 bases. This CDR3 is built from 14 residues. Germline V lookup: CDR1 MNHEY, CDR2 SVGAGI. CDR3 sequence reads: CASRQNREPETQYF. CDR3 bases: TGTGCCAGCAGACAAAACAGGGAGCCAGAGACCCAGTACTTC.

A note on this clone: An end of the junction differs from the germline gene, which may be a read error. This sequence joins TRBV7-9 and TRBJ2-7, with D maybe TRBD1 (6 bases). Germline values: CDR1 SEHNR, CDR2 FQNEAQ (reference sequence). The CDR3 has 12 amino acids. The CDR3 DNA follows: TGTTCCAGCAGCAACACAGGGCTGGAGCAGTACTTC. The encoded protein is CSSSNTGLEQYF.

CDR3 sequence (DNA): TGTGCCAGTAGGATCCTCGCGGGAGAAAACTACGAGCAGTACTTC. Its protein product is CASRILAGENYEQYF. This rearrangement joins TRBV19 to TRBJ2-7, with TRBD2 matching 7 bases. The CDR3 runs 15 residues. Germline CDR1 is LNHDA and CDR2 is SQIVND (reference sequence). Unmatched junction bases numbered 11, after V lost 6 bases and J lost 3 bases.

The sample holds a few counts of this clone. V usage is TRBV25-1 and J usage is TRBJ2-6, with a tentative D call TRBD2 (6 bases). The V end lost 5 bases, the J end lost 2 bases, and 10 bases lay between the germline ends. Germline V lookup: CDR1 MGHDK, CDR2 SYGVNS. This CDR3 contains 15 residues. The CDR3 reads CASSLGGAGANVLTF. CDR3 nucleotides: TGTGCCAGCAGTCTCGGGGGAGCTGGGGCCAACGTCCTGACTTTC.

There are a few counts of this clone. The V call is TRBV29-1, the J call TRBJ2-7, with 9 bases aligning to TRBD1. The CDR3 sequence is 14 residues long. Germline V CDR1 and CDR2: SQVTM, ANQGSEA. Trimming at V came to 6 bases and at J to 2 bases, leaving 8 bases not matched to a gene. CDR3 bases: TGCAGCGTCTTACTAGGGACAGGGACCTACGAGCAGTACTTC. It is translated as CSVLLGTGTYEQYF.

The rearrangement uses TRBV5-5 and TRBJ1-6; 12 positions agree with TRBD1. V shed 0 bases and J 8 bases; nucleotides not matched to a gene: 6. The germline gives CDR1 SGHKS, CDR2 YYEKEE (reference sequence). The length of the CDR3 is 17 residues. CDR3 sequence reads: CASSLGPGQGADSPLHF. CDR3 in DNA: TGTGCCAGCAGCTTGGGCCCGGGACAGGGGGCTGATTCACCCCTCCACTTT.

Here the CDR3 DNA reads TGTGCCAGCAGCTTAGGGGGACAGACCGGATGGAACACTGAAGCTTTCTTT. Its protein product is CASSLGGQTGWNTEAFF. This rearrangement joins TRBV7-9 to TRBJ1-1, with 7 bases lining up with TRBD1. Per the germline V gene, CDR1 is SEHNR and CDR2 is FQNEAQ (reference sequence). The CDR3 extends over 17 amino acids. V shed 1 base, J shed 1 base, and the junction held 9 bases outside the gene matches.

V is TRBV28 and J is TRBJ2-7; D is uncertain. Germline V gives CDR1 MDHEN, CDR2 SYDVKM. Trimming took off 6 bases at V and 6 bases at J, with 12 bases between the two ends. The length of the CDR3 is 12 residues. This CDR3 reads CASSPHESEQYF. For the CDR3, the DNA is TGTGCCAGCAGCCCCCATGAGTCCGAGCAGTACTTC.

The chain links TRBV5-1 to TRBJ1-2, with 8 bases lining up with TRBD1. V was pared by 1 base and J by 0 bases, with 5 bases of the junction left unmatched. This CDR3 has 16 amino acids. Germline CDR1 is SGHRS and CDR2 is YFSETQ. CDR3 residues: CASSLTGGEANYGYTF. In DNA form, the CDR3 reads TGCGCCAGCAGCTTGACAGGGGGAGAAGCTAACTATGGCTACACCTTC.

J is TRBJ1-2 and V is TRBV18; a possible D gene is TRBD1 (5 bases). Germline CDR1 is KGHSH and CDR2 is LQKENI. CDR3 length: 14 amino acids. The V gene lost 1 base and the J gene lost 8 bases, with 14 bases spanning the gap. CDR3 loop: CASSPQRQITGYTF. The DNA for the CDR3 is TGTGCCAGCTCACCACAGCGACAGATCACAGGCTACACCTTC.

This clone was detected a few times. The chain recombines TRBV27 with TRBJ2-1; maybe TRBD1 (5 bases). V was trimmed by 4 bases and J by 4 bases, leaving 8 bases between them. Germline V gene sequence: CDR1 MNHEY, CDR2 SMNVEV (reference sequence). This CDR3 spans 13 amino acids. The CDR3 region has the DNA TGTGCCAGCAGTTCAACAGGATACAATGAGCAGTTCTTC. It codes for CASSSTGYNEQFF.

The chain combines TRBV7-2 with TRBJ2-7; 9 bases agree with TRBD1. The CDR3 totals 15 residues. J was trimmed by 2 bases and V by 1 base; bases with no gene match: 3. Germline V CDR1 and CDR2: SGHTA, FQGNSA. CDR3 DNA sequence: TGTGCCAGCAGCTTAGTGGGGACAGGGCCCTACGAGCAGTACTTC. It specifies CASSLVGTGPYEQYF.

The chain combines TRBV30 with TRBJ2-7; 12 nucleotides align to TRBD1. Germline V gives CDR1 GTSNPN, CDR2 SVGIG (reference sequence). CDR3 size: 14 residues. After removal of 5 bases from V and 6 bases from J, the junction contained 8 bases not matched to a gene. CDR3 loop: CAWEPGQGASEQYF. The CDR3 nucleotides read TGTGCCTGGGAACCGGGACAGGGGGCTTCCGAGCAGTACTTC.

The chain combines TRBV5-1 with TRBJ1-2; 10 bases match TRBD1. The CDR3 is made up of 15 amino acids. With 4 bases clipped from V and 8 bases from J, the junction kept 11 bases outside the gene matches. CDR1 and CDR2 (germline): SGHRS, YFSETQ. The CDR3 DNA sequence: TGCGCCAGCAGCGATCCGACAGGGGGCAAGTGGGGCTACACCTTC. Protein: CASSDPTGGKWGYTF. The full variable domain, in which reference TRBV5-1 and TRBJ1-2 provide the parts outside the CDR3, is KAGVTQTPRYLIKTRGQQVTLSCSPISGHRSVSWYQQTPGQGLQFLFEYFSETQRNKGNFPGRFSGRQFSNSRSEMNVSTLELGDSALYLCASSDPTGGKWGYTFGSGTRLTVV.

This clone was found a few times. The rearrangement uses TRBV5-4 and TRBJ2-3; D possibly corresponds to TRBD1 (5 bases). Germline assignment: CDR1 SGHNT and CDR2 YYREEE (reference sequence). The CDR3 covers 15 residues. The V and J ends lost 0 bases and 2 bases respectively, with 10 bases between them. CDR3 residues: CASSLVRQNTDTQYF. The CDR3 region has the DNA TGTGCCAGCAGCTTGGTTAGACAGAACACAGATACGCAGTATTTT.